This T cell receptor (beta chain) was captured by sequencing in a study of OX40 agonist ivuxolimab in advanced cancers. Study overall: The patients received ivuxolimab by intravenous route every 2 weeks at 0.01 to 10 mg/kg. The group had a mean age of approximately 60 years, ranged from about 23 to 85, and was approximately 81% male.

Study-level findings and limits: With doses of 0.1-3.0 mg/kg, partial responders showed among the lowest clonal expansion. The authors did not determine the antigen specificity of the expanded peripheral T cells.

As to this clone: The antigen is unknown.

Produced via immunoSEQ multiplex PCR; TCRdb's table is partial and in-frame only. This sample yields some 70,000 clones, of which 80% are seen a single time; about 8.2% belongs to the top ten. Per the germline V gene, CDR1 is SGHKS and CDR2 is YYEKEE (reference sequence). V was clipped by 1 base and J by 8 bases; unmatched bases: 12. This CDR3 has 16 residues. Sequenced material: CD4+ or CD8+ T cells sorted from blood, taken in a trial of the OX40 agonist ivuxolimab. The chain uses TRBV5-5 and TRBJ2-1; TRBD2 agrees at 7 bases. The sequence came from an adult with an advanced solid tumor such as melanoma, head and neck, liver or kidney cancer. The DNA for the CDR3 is TGTGCCAGCAGCTTGTATGCGGGAGCGGAACCGGATGAGCAGTTCTTC. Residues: CASSLYAGAEPDEQFF.